Presented here are 9 T cell receptor beta chains from one specimen sequenced in a study of blood T cell repertoires in COVID-19. This table comes from immunoSEQ multiplex PCR, and its TCRdb copy is limited to in-frame clones, with some not included. The table includes some 40,000 clones, approximately 80% detected once. The material sequenced was peripheral blood. The receptors stem from a woman older than 75 with acute or convalescent COVID-19.

The chain links TRBV11-3 to TRBJ2-7, with unresolved D. CDR3 length: 14 amino acids. CDR1 SGHNT and CDR2 YENEEA come from the germline V gene. Trimming cost V 0 bases and J 1 base, with 7 bases left between them. For the CDR3, the DNA is TGTGCCAGCAGCTTAGATAACTTTTCCTACGAGCAGTACTTC. As protein: CASSLDNFSYEQYF.

This clone was seen a handful of times. The chain has TRBV4-1 and TRBJ1-4; D gene unclear. The germline gives CDR1 MGHRA, CDR2 YSYEKL. V was pared by 0 bases and J by 6 bases, with 17 bases between. The CDR3 has 17 amino acids. The CDR3 protein is CASSQDIMGAVDEKLFF. The CDR3 bases are TGCGCCAGCAGCCAAGATATAATGGGTGCGGTCGATGAAAAACTGTTTTTT.

The gene calls are TRBV19 and TRBJ2-3, with 11 bases matching TRBD2. Germline loops: CDR1 LNHDA, CDR2 SQIVND (reference sequence). The CDR3 consists of 15 residues. V trimming: 4 bases; J trimming: 6 bases; junction bases outside the gene matches: 6. The CDR3 protein is CASSTRLAGTDTQYF. CDR3 nucleotides: TGTGCCAGTAGTACGAGACTAGCGGGGACGGATACGCAGTATTTT.

This chain uses TRBV6-2 or TRBV6-3 with TRBJ2-5; 12 nucleotides align to TRBD2. J was trimmed by 5 bases and V by 4 bases; bases with no gene match: 5. CDR3 size: 15 residues. In germline, CDR1 is MNHEY, CDR2 SVGEGT. As DNA, the CDR3 is TGTGCCAGCAGTTTGACTAGCGGGGGTTTGGAGACCCAGTACTTC. Translating gives CASSLTSGGLETQYF.

The chain is built from TRBV5-1 and TRBJ2-1; the match to TRBD2 covers 8 bases. This CDR3 contains 16 residues. V shed 4 bases, J shed 8 bases, and the junction held 14 bases outside the gene matches. Germline V gene data show CDR1 as SGHRS and CDR2 as YFSETQ. The CDR3 loop reads CASSPPPGGGMYEQFF. DNA for the CDR3: TGCGCCAGCAGCCCCCCACCTGGCGGGGGGATGTATGAGCAGTTCTTC.

This rearrangement joins TRBV6-1 to TRBJ2-3; perhaps TRBD2 as D (6 bases). The CDR3 has 15 amino acids. V gave up 3 bases and J gave up 0 bases, with 10 bases separating them. Per the germline V gene, CDR1 is MNHNS and CDR2 is SASEGT. In nucleotides, the CDR3 is TGTGCCAGCAGTGATGGAGGGGTTAGCACAGATACGCAGTATTTT. As protein: CASSDGGVSTDTQYF.

The chain links TRBV10-3 to TRBJ2-6; 10 bases match TRBD2. The CDR3 is made up of 17 amino acids. V shed 6 bases and J 0 bases; nucleotides not matched to a gene: 5. CDR1 ENHRY and CDR2 SYGVKD come from the germline V gene. The CDR3: CAISRTSGRSGANVLTF. The CDR3 DNA reads as TGTGCCATCAGCCGGACTAGCGGCCGCTCTGGGGCCAACGTCCTGACTTTC.

This sequence joins TRBV7-2 and TRBJ2-5; TRBD1 is a possible D gene (6 bases). Germline V CDR1 and CDR2: SGHTA, FQGNSA. V shed 1 base and J shed 1 base, with 10 bases lying between them. CDR3 length equals 15 residues. The CDR3 sequence: CASSLVTGPQETQYF. Written as DNA, the CDR3 is TGTGCCAGCAGCTTAGTGACAGGCCCCCAAGAGACCCAGTACTTC.

The chain employs TRBV19 and TRBJ1-4; 9 bases map to TRBD1. V shed 7 bases and J 6 bases; nucleotides not matched to a gene: 9. Per the germline V gene, CDR1 is LNHDA and CDR2 is SQIVND (reference sequence). The CDR3 extends over 15 amino acids. CDR3 residues: CASTHPGTGYEKLFF. DNA for the CDR3: TGTGCCAGTACCCACCCCGGGACAGGGTATGAAAAACTGTTTTTT.